This T cell receptor (beta chain) was identified during a study of cytomegalovirus exposure and HLA in healthy donors. 60 Vbeta and 13 Jbeta primers were used in PCR. TCRdb's copy holds only in-frame clones and misses some; the assay was immunoSEQ multiplex PCR. The table includes approximately 150,000 clones, about 60% detected once. The CDR3 is made up of 11 amino acids. CDR1 is SQVTM, CDR2 ANQGSEA, per germline. V lost 6 bases and J lost 11; bases outside the gene matches: 7. Specimen: PBMCs. The V and J genes are TRBV29-1 and TRBJ1-3, with 7 nucleotides matching TRBD1. This receptor was identified in a woman aged 60-75 years in good health and CMV-seropositive. In DNA form, the CDR3 reads TGCAGCGTGACCCACAGGGGCCCCATATATTTT. The encoded protein is CSVTHRGPIYF.